This T cell receptor beta chain originates from a study of metastatic and nonmetastatic thyroid tumors. The entire patient cohort was treatment-naive prior to thyroid surgery. The V gene's germline CDR1 is SGDLS and CDR2 YYNGEE. The ends lost 2 bases at V and 3 bases at J; junction bases unmatched: 4. This CDR3 region has 14 residues. In its sample, this clone was seen many times. Its matching antigen is unknown. Study-wide findings and caveats: A significant increase in TCR beta diversity was reportedly seen in malignant thyroid tumors relative to benign nodules, in blood and tumor.

Using MiXCR, TCRdb reanalyzed the PCR reads. The data show around 25,000 clones, with more than 13% seen just once and roughly 3.3% held by the top ten. V usage is TRBV9 and J usage is TRBJ2-5, with 7 bases aligning to TRBD2. This clonotype originated in a female donor with papillary thyroid cancer or a benign thyroid nodule (not recorded which). Some clones in this sample may be carry-over from other donors' samples. Sequencing was performed on blood. Written as DNA, the CDR3 is TGTGCCAGCAGCGTGGGCGGGGGTAAAGAGACCCAGTACTTC. This codes for CASSVGGGKETQYF.